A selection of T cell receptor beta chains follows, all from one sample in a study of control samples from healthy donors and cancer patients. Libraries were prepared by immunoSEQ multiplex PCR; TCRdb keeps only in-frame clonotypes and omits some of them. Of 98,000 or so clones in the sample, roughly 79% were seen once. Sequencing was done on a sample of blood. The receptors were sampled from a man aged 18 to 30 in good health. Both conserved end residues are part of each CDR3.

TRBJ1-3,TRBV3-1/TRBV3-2,CASSPRGGNTIYF
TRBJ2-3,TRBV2,CASRPDRVGTDTQYF
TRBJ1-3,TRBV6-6,CASSYLRTGAGNTIYF
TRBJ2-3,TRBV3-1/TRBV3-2,CASSRTDMGGRTDTQYF
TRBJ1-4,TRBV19,CAGRLGEKLFF
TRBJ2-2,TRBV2,CASIPDRTSTGELFF
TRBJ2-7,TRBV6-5,CASQIHGGFYEQYF
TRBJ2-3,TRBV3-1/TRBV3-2,CASSQGPSGGADTQYF
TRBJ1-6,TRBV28,CASSPRTGGNSPLHF
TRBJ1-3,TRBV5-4,CASSGTGAGNTIYF
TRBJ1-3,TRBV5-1,CASREQGFGNTIYF
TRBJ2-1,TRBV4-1,CASSPGGLYNEQFF
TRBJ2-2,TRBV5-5,CASSWNRGRGLNTGELFF
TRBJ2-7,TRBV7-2,CASSLPISPYEQYF
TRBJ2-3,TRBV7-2,CASSPHVRASTDTQYF
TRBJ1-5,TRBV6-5,CASSYSGGLVGQPQHF
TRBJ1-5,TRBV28,CASRYSNQPQHF
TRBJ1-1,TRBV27,CASSLSLITEAFF
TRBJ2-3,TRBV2,CASSTSGGAGDTQYF
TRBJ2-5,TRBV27,CASSNQKGIVQTQYF
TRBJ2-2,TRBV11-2,CASSRDRGGELFF
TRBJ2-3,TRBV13,CASSPSGDAPYTDTQYF
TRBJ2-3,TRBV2,CASSESADTQYF
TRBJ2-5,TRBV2,CASSERDEETQYF
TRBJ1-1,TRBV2,CASSEVGIGAMNTEAFF
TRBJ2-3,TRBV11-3,CASSLGYRGASTDTQYF
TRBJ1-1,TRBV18,CASSPVVNTEAFF
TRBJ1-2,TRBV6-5,CASSYRVGGYTF
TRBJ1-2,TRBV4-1,CASSQQIDREYGYTF
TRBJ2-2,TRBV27,CASSPNLGTGELFF
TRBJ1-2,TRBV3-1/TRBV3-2,CASSPTGAGYTF
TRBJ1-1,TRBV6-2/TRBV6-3,CASGYRGSTEAFF
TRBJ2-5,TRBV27,CASSPNRGETQYF
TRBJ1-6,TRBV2,CASGGAFNSPLHF
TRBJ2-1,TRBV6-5,CASSSDSNEQFF
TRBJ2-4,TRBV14,CASSPGSAAKNIQYF
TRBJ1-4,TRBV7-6,CASSHSGGGIEKLFF
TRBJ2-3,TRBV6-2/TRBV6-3,CASSYSLRGARADTQYF
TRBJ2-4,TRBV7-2,CASSLMAGAKNIQYF
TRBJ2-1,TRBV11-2,CASSQLAGARNEQFF
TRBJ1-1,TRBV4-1,CASSQGREAFF
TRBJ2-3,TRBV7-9,CASSRAGTSGVDTQYF
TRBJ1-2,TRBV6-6,CASSAQTGWNGYTF
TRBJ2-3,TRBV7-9,CASSPKGTGGSKDTQYF
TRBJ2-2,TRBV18,CASSPTGRKLVGTGELFF
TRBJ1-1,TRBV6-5,CASIPPGKKEAFF
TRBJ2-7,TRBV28,CASRTGWDRIYEQYF
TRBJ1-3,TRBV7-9,CASSPTGVGNTIYF
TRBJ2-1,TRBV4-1,CASRVPGQGHNEQFF
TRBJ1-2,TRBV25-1,CASSTRDNFYGYTF
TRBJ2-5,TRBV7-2,CASSAGLAGFWETQYF
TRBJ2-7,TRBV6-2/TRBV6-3,CASSSSGGGTYEQYF
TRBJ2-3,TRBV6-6,CASSWGLAGDTDTQYF
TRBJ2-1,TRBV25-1,CASSGGGDKPRRNEQFF
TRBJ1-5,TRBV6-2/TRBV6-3,CASSYRQLNQPQHF
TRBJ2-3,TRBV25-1,CASSAAGGSADTQYF
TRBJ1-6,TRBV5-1,CASSLAGSSYNSPLHF
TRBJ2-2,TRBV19,CASVSGTPTNTGELFF
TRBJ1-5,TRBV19,CASSIQPIPNQPQHF
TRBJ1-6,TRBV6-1,CASSERKGENSPLHF